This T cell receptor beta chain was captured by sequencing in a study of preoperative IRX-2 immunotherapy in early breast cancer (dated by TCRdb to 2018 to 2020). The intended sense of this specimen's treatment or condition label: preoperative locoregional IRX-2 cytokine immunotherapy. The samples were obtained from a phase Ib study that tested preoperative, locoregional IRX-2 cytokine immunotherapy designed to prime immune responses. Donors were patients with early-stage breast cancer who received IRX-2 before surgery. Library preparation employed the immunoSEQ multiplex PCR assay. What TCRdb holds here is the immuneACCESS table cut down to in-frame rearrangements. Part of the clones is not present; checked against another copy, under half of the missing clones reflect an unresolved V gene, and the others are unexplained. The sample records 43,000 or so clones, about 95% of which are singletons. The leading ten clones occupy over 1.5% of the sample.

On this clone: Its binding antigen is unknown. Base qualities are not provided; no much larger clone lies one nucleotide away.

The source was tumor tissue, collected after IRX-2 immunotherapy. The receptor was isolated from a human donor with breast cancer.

The CDR3 sequence is CASSPDRGHYNEQFF. The DNA sequence is given as TGTGCCAGCAGCCCCGACCGGGGCCATTACAATGAGCAGTTCTTC. The chain uses TRBV7-6 and TRBJ2-1; the D gene is possibly TRBD1 or TRBD2, with 5 bases matching each. CDR1 SGHVS and CDR2 FNYEAQ are derived from the germline V gene. From the cysteine through the phenylalanine, the CDR3 covers 15 amino acids. Just CDR3 DNA is preserved here, 45 bases in frame from base 1. V sheds 5 bases and J sheds 4 bases, leaving 15 bases between their ends.